The clone carrying this T cell receptor beta chain was detected only once. The antigen is undetermined. These data originate in a study of immune evolution from preneoplasia to lung adenocarcinoma. For the study at large: HLA loss of heterozygosity: roughly 6.4% AIS, over 12% MIA, around 35% ADC, none AAH. Overall study findings and caveats: Top clone share appeared to fall from AAH through AIS, MIA, adenocarcinoma. Normal lung had highest clonality; later lesions appeared denser, more diverse.

TCRdb keeps only in-frame clones here, not all; method: immunoSEQ multiplex PCR. The repertoire consists of 15,000 or so clones, with 86% occurring once and the leading ten covering approximately 2.8%. The sample consisted of FFPE invasive lung adenocarcinoma tissue. The receptor was derived from a person between 70 and 80 years old with invasive lung adenocarcinoma.

CDR3 protein: CASSRRKAGGPGDTQYF. In DNA form, the CDR3 reads TGTGCCAGCAGCCGACGGAAAGCGGGAGGGCCAGGAGATACGCAGTATTTT. V and J are TRBV7-2 and TRBJ2-3; TRBD2 aligns across 10 bases. The CDR3 covers 17 residues. Trimming removed 5 bases from V and 5 bases from J; junction bases left unmatched: 13. The germline CDR1 and CDR2 sequences are SGHTA and FQGNSA.